This TCR beta chain was obtained from a study of blood T cell repertoires in COVID-19. About the study: Samples representing acute and convalescent COVID-19 were sourced from the United States, Italy and Spain. In each case, the material was cDNA or gDNA derived from T cells, B-cell-depleted T cells, or PBMCs.

Original processing methods: The assay estimated nucleated cells by amplifying reference gene primers. The protocol was immunoSEQ multiplex PCR, while the TCRdb copy is restricted to in-frame clones and leaves out a portion. D and trimming come from the DNA, and the V and J calls and clone size come from that table. The table shows 200,000 to 300,000 clones, with approximately 87% occurring only once. Material for sequencing was peripheral blood. The receptor's source is a woman aged 35 to 49 who had recovered from COVID-19.

The CDR3 is CASSQNDPLGPFF. The CDR3 DNA is TGTGCCAGCAGCCAAAACGATCCACTGGGGCCTTTCTTT. The rearrangement joins TRBV3-1 (or the pseudogene TRBV3-2) to TRBJ1-1, with D tentatively TRBD1 (5 bases). The CDR3 spans 13 residues. V was clipped by 2 bases and J by 12 bases, with 16 bases between them. Per germline, CDR1 LGHDT and CDR2 YNNKEL (reference sequence).